This TCR beta chain originates from a study of blood T cells in healthy people across ages. Germline CDR1 and CDR2: MNHNS and SASEGT. The V gene end was trimmed by 4 bases and the J gene end by 5 bases; junction bases not matched to a gene: 9. The CDR3 is made up of 17 amino acids. The table lists this clonotype with a few counts. Primers used in a second PCR of about 6 to 11 cycles were a sample-barcoded 5' primer and a J-beta primer mix. MiXCR, applied by TCRdb to the 5' RACE reads, yields one record per CDR3 protein. The table shows some 1.4 million distinct CDR3 sequences, with about 43% occurring only once.

The V and J genes are TRBV6-1 and TRBJ2-4; 12 bases line up with TRBD1. The TCR originated in a woman aged 18-29 years in good health. Source material: blood. In nucleotides, the CDR3 is TGTGCCAGCAGTGGAGCGACGGGACAGGGGGCTCAAAACATTCAGTACTTC. Amino acid sequence: CASSGATGQGAQNIQYF.